This entry lists 18 T cell receptor beta chains sequenced from one sample in a study of cytomegalovirus exposure and HLA in healthy donors. Repertoires were generated with immunoSEQ multiplex PCR, while TCRdb's copy carries only in-frame clones and drops some. The repertoire holds about 140,000 clones, with around 85% as singletons. Sequencing used PBMCs. Every receptor here comes from a man aged 18 to 29 in good health and CMV-seronegative.

Only a few counts were recorded for this clone. This chain connects TRBV19 to TRBJ2-7; the D gene is possibly TRBD2 (7 bases). In germline, CDR1 is LNHDA, CDR2 SQIVND (reference sequence). The V end was cut by 6 bases, the J end by 7 bases, with 16 bases between. The CDR3 extends over 13 amino acids. CDR3 in amino acids: CASSAVGGREQYF. CDR3 in DNA: TGTGCCAGTAGCGCCGTGGGGGGGCGAGAGCAGTACTTC.

CDR3 sequence reads: CASSERGSGNTIYF. DNA of the CDR3: TGTGCCAGCAGTGAACGGGGCTCTGGAAACACCATATATTTT. V is TRBV6-1 and J is TRBJ1-3; D uncertain. This CDR3 spans 14 amino acids. V was pared by 2 bases and J by 0 bases, with 5 bases between. The V gene's germline CDR1 is MNHNS and CDR2 SASEGT.

This chain joins TRBV4-2 and TRBJ2-7, with a tentative D call TRBD2 (6 bases). V was pared by 0 bases and J by 3 bases, with 15 bases between. CDR3 length: 16 amino acids. CDR1 and CDR2 (germline): LGHNA, YNFKEQ. CDR3 residues: CASSQEERARGYEQYF. CDR3 coding DNA: TGTGCCAGCAGCCAAGAGGAGCGGGCACGGGGCTACGAGCAGTACTTC.

This clone came up once. This sequence joins TRBV5-1 and TRBJ2-7, with 8 bases identical to TRBD1. This CDR3 is 14 amino acids long. Germline trimming cut 0 bases from V and 3 bases from J; bases unmatched to any gene: 2. CDR1 and CDR2 (germline): SGHRS, YFSETQ. The CDR3 region is CASSLGDRIYEQYF. As DNA, the CDR3 is TGCGCCAGCAGCTTGGGGGACAGGATCTACGAGCAGTACTTC.

The chain carries TRBV5-1 and TRBJ1-6; 8 nucleotides line up with TRBD1. This CDR3 is 17 amino acids long. Trimming cost V 0 bases and J 13 bases; bases outside gene matches: 15. Germline V gene sequence: CDR1 SGHRS, CDR2 YFSETQ. CDR3 nucleotide sequence: TGCGCCAGCAGCTTGGCAGGTTCGTGGGACAGGAGCTCCCCCCTCCACTTT. Encoded protein: CASSLAGSWDRSSPLHF.

The V gene is TRBV5-1, the J gene TRBJ2-2; 9 nucleotides align to TRBD1. Germline values: CDR1 SGHRS, CDR2 YFSETQ. V shed 3 bases, J shed 6 bases, and the junction held 12 bases outside the gene matches. The CDR3 totals 17 residues. CDR3 bases: TGCGCCAGCAGCTCAGAGGGACAGGGTTTTGGGCCCGGGGAGCTGTTTTTT. The encoded protein is CASSSEGQGFGPGELFF.

The gene calls are TRBV7-8 and TRBJ2-2, with D possibly being TRBD2 (5 bases). CDR1 and CDR2 (germline): SGHVS, FQNEAQ. The CDR3 has 16 amino acids. Trimming left V 1 base short and J 8 bases short, with 17 bases between. The CDR3: CASSLGNGLLRGELFF. The CDR3 coding sequence is TGTGCCAGCAGCTTAGGGAATGGACTCCTGAGGGGGGAGCTGTTTTTT.

The chain uses TRBV27 and TRBJ1-5; TRBD1 matches 9 bases. This CDR3 contains 15 residues. The germline gives CDR1 MNHEY, CDR2 SMNVEV (reference sequence). Trimming cost V 6 bases and J 7 bases; bases outside gene matches: 10. In nucleotides, the CDR3 is TGTGCCAGCAGGCTACAGGGGGCGCAGGGGCAGCCCCAGCATTTT. This codes for CASRLQGAQGQPQHF.

The chain couples TRBV6-1 to TRBJ2-3, with 11 bases aligning to TRBD2. Per germline, CDR1 MNHNS and CDR2 SASEGT. The CDR3 consists of 16 residues. V shed 4 bases, J shed 0 bases, and the junction held 3 bases outside the gene matches. The chain's CDR3 is CASSGGTSGSTDTQYF. The CDR3 DNA is TGTGCCAGCAGTGGGGGGACTAGCGGTAGCACAGATACGCAGTATTTT.

V is TRBV18 and J is TRBJ2-3, with TRBD1 identical over 7 bases. The CDR3 is 17 residues long. J was trimmed by 2 bases and V by 1 base; bases with no gene match: 9. Germline V lookup: CDR1 KGHSH, CDR2 LQKENI. In DNA, the CDR3 is TGTGCCAGCTCACCACGGCCGGATAGGGGGCCCACAGATACGCAGTATTTT. This sequence encodes CASSPRPDRGPTDTQYF. Full variable domain (rest looked up from reference TRBV18 and TRBJ2-3): NAGVMQNPRHLVRRRGQEARLRCSPMKGHSHVYWYRQLPEEGLKFMVYLQKENIIDESGMPKERFSAEFPKEGPSILRIQQVVRGDSAAYFCASSPRPDRGPTDTQYFGPGTRLTVL.

This chain uses TRBV13 with TRBJ2-3, with a weak D call TRBD2 (6 bases). CDR1 and CDR2 from the germline V gene are PRHDT and FYEKMQ (reference sequence). The ends were cut back, 0 bases at V and 4 bases at J, with 8 bases in the middle. The CDR3 runs 14 residues. The CDR3 DNA sequence: TGTGCCAGCAGCTTAGGTGGGGGGTCAGATACGCAGTATTTT. This codes for CASSLGGGSDTQYF.

This chain joins TRBV2 and TRBJ2-2, with a tentative D call TRBD2 (5 bases). Trimming pared 7 bases from V and 7 bases from J, leaving 7 bases between. The CDR3 is 11 residues long. The germline V gene has CDR1 SNHLY and CDR2 FYNNEI. The CDR3 loop is CASTAGGELFF. The DNA for the CDR3 is TGTGCCAGCACGGCGGGCGGGGAGCTGTTTTTT.

The chain recombines TRBV5-8 with TRBJ2-7; 8 bases are shared with TRBD1. The CDR3 has 14 residues. The J segment lost 3 bases and the V segment lost 4 bases, leaving 6 bases of the junction unmatched. Germline V gene sequence: CDR1 SGHTS, CDR2 YDEGEE. CDR3 in amino acids: CASSRTGTFYEQYF. CDR3 nucleotide sequence: TGTGCCAGCAGCCGGACAGGGACTTTCTACGAGCAGTACTTC.

J is TRBJ2-3 and V is TRBV10-3; 7 bases align to TRBD1. CDR1 and CDR2 (germline): ENHRY, SYGVKD. This CDR3 is built from 18 residues. The V gene end was trimmed by 0 bases and the J gene end by 0 bases; junction bases not matched to a gene: 9. The CDR3: CAISESTGTAPSTDTQYF. The CDR3 bases are TGTGCCATCAGTGAGTCGACTGGGACAGCGCCTAGCACAGATACGCAGTATTTT.

The rearrangement links TRBV4-1 to TRBJ1-3; the D is unclear. Germline assignment: CDR1 MGHRA and CDR2 YSYEKL. The V gene lost 0 bases and the J gene lost 0 bases, with 6 bases spanning the gap. The CDR3 covers 15 residues. The CDR3 DNA reads as TGCGCCAGCAGCCAAGAGGAGAGCTCTGGAAACACCATATATTTT. Translation gives CASSQEESSGNTIYF.

This clone was picked up a small number of times. The genes are TRBV4-1 and TRBJ1-2, with unresolved D. Germline values: CDR1 MGHRA, CDR2 YSYEKL. The CDR3 length is 11 residues. Trimming took 1 base from V and 8 from J, leaving 5 bases between them. CDR3 sequence: CASSQGRGYTF. Written as DNA, the CDR3 is TGCGCCAGCAGCCAAGGGCGGGGCTACACCTTC.

The chain uses TRBV18 and TRBJ2-3, with 7 bases fitting TRBD1. The CDR3 has 14 amino acids. After removal of 3 bases from V and 5 bases from J, the junction contained 5 bases not matched to a gene. Germline assignment: CDR1 KGHSH and CDR2 LQKENI. Here the CDR3 reads CASSPTGIQDTQYF. CDR3 nucleotides: TGTGCCAGCTCACCGACAGGGATCCAAGATACGCAGTATTTT.

This chain connects TRBV27 to TRBJ2-5; 8 nucleotides agree with TRBD1. The CDR3 is made up of 17 amino acids. Looked up from germline, CDR1 is MNHEY and CDR2 is SMNVEV (reference sequence). V trimming: 3 bases; J trimming: 7 bases; junction bases outside the gene matches: 16. This chain's CDR3 is CASSFSAGGSSRWTQYF. The CDR3 DNA reads TGTGCCAGCAGTTTCTCGGCAGGGGGCTCTAGTCGGTGGACCCAGTACTTC.